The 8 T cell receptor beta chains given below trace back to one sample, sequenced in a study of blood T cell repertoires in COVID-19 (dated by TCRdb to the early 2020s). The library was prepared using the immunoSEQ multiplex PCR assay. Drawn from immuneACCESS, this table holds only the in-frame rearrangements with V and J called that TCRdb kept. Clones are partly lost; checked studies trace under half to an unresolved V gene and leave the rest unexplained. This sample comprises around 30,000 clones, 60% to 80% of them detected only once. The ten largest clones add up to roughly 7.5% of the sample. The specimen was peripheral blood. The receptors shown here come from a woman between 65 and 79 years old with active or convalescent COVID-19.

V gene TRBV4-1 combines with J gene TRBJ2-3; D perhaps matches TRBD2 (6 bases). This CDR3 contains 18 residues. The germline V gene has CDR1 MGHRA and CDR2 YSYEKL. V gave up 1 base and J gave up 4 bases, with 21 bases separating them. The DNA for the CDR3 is TGCGCCAGCAGCCAAGTTGAGTCGACGGGAGCAAACCCAGATACGCAGTATTTT. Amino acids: CASSQVESTGANPDTQYF.

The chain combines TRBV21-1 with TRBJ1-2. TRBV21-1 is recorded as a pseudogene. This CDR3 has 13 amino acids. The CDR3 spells CARPVLGGYGYTF. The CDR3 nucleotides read TGTGCTAGACCGGTATTAGGAGGGTATGGCTACACCTTC.

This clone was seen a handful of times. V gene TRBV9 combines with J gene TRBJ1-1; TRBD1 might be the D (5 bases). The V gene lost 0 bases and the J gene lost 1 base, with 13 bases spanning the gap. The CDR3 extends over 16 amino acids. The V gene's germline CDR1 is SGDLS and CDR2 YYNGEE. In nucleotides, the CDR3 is TGTGCCAGCAGCGTAGGGGTAGGTAGGGGGAACACTGAAGCTTTCTTT. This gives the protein CASSVGVGRGNTEAFF.

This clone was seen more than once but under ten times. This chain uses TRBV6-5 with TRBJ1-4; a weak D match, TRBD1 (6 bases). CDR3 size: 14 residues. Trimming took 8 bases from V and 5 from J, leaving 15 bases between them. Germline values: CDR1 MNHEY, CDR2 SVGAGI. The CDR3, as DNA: TGTGCCAGCGCCGTCTCCGGGACAAATGAAAAACTGTTTTTT. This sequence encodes CASAVSGTNEKLFF.

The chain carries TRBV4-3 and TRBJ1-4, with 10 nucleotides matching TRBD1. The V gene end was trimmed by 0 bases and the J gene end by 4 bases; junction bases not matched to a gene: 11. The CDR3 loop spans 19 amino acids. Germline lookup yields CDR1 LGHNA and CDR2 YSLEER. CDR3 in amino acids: CASSQDLGQGKSSNEKLFF. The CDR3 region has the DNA TGCGCCAGCAGCCAAGATTTGGGACAGGGGAAATCTAGTAATGAAAAACTGTTTTTT.

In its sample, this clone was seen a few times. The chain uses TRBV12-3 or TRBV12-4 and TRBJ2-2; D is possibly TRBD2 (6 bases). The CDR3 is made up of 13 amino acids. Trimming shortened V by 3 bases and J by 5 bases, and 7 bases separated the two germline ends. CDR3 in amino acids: CASSFGRTGELFF. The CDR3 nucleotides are TGTGCCAGCAGTTTCGGGAGAACCGGGGAGCTGTTTTTT.

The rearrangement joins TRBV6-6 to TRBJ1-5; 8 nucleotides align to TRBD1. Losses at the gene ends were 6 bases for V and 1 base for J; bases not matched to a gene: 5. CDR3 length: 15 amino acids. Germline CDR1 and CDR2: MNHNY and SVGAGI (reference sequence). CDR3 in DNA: TGTGCCAGCAGAGACGGACAGGGAAGCAATCAGCCCCAGCATTTT. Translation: CASRDGQGSNQPQHF.

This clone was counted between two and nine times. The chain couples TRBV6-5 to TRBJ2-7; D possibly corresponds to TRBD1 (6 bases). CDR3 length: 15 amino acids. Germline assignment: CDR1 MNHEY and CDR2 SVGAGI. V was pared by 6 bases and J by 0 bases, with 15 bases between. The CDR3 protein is CASSPLNRASYEQYF. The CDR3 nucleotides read TGTGCCAGCAGCCCATTAAACAGGGCCTCCTACGAGCAGTACTTC.